This T cell receptor beta chain was profiled in a study of T cell repertoires in ileal Crohn's disease. Turning to the study itself: About 40% were active smokers at surgery; median disease duration was nearly eight years. Operated complications were stricturing disease (roughly 60%) and penetrating disease (approximately 39%).

CDR1 and CDR2 (germline): SGHVS, FQNEAQ. The V and J ends lost 1 base and 5 bases respectively, with 11 bases between them. This CDR3 has 14 residues. Findings and limits, study-wide: Compared with non-smokers, active smokers at surgery showed more clonal expansions. Sorted CD8 T cells held more high-frequency clones than CD4.

Measured with immunoSEQ multiplex PCR; TCRdb has only the in-frame clones, and not every one. The top ten hold more than 2% of the sample, which has about 3,000 clones, 90% seen once. Details on this clone: Its target is not known.

Surgical specimens yielded lamina propria lymphocytes, which were density-gradient separated and then sorted. Sequencing was performed on CD4+ T cells sorted from the ileum. The J gene is TRBJ2-5, the V gene TRBV7-8; D possibly corresponds to TRBD1 (6 bases). The sequence was obtained from an adult with Crohn's disease. The CDR3 region has the DNA TGTGCCAGCAGCTTAGTAGGGGGTTGGGAGACCCAGTACTTC. This encodes CASSLVGGWETQYF.